This T cell receptor beta chain appears in the sequencing data of a study of regulatory T cells in long-lasting Graves disease (dated by TCRdb to the early 2020s). Regarding the complete study: Patients with newly diagnosed Graves' disease had been on antithyroid drugs for under 3 months. This study used TCR sequencing and RNA sequencing of peripheral blood to compare persistent Graves' disease patients against newly diagnosed Graves' disease patients. The study took place in China and was registered as a clinical trial. A total of about 33 samples were covered by TCR sequencing, comprising 13 persistent and around 20 newly diagnosed Graves' disease patients. Study-wide findings and limitations: Sequencing and analysis were limited to the TCR beta chain. The study examined only peripheral blood because the primary lesion, thyroid tissue, could not be accessed. The small sample size was acknowledged by the authors as a limitation that may reduce accuracy. TRBV28, TRBJ1-2 and TRBJ2-5 were preferentially used in persistent disease, while TRBV20-1 and TRBJ2-1 were favored in newly diagnosed disease. Persistent Graves' disease patients showed lower TCR Shannon entropy and fewer highly expanded clones than newly diagnosed patients, suggesting clonal expansion. Patients with persistent disease shared more public clonotypes (around 2,500) than newly diagnosed patients did (approximately 1,000).

V and J lose 1 base and 1 base, and a span of 16 bases separates them. The CDR3, from cysteine to phenylalanine, totals 17 residues. Of all the DNA, just the CDR3 is kept, 51 bases in frame from base 1. Sequences MNHEY (CDR1) and SMNVEV (CDR2) are obtained from the germline V gene (reference sequence). Taken with the paper, the label for time point translates to: newly diagnosed GD, antithyroid drugs for less than 3 months. For both TCR sequencing and RNA sequencing, RNA was extracted from PBMCs using TRIzol. Graves' disease was diagnosed according to American Thyroid Association guidelines. Patients for the study were recruited at an endocrinology department in Xi'an, China. Each patient gave approximately 9.7 milliliters of peripheral blood, collected in an EDTA anticoagulant tube. Ficoll Paque Plus density gradient separation was used to isolate PBMCs, and no further T cell sorting was done. An Agilent 2100 Bioanalyzer and agarose gel were used to check RNA quality, and a NanoDrop 2000 was used to measure RNA concentration.

The library was built by means of multiplex PCR. The instrument was an Illumina HiSeq 4000. To build TCR beta libraries, CDR3 regions were amplified by Arm-PCR using iRepertoire HTBI primers. Gel purification was performed on PCR products prior to sequencing. The study's own analysis went as follows. Gene usage analysis of CDR3 amino acid clonotypes used the approximately 62 TRBV and some 13 TRBJ segments found across samples. Filtered high-quality paired reads were merged into contigs using COPE and FqMerger. Contigs were aligned with BLAST to IMGT TRBV, TRBD and TRBJ reference genes, and CDR3 was defined per IMGT. Any clonotype with a frequency above 0.1% was counted as a highly expanded clone. Repertoire diversity was measured by Shannon entropy, and V-J evenness by the Gini coefficient. Clonotypes shared by more than one individual were considered public. Starting from the raw public reads, TCRdb applied fastp trimming at Q25, assembled clones with MiXCR and retained in-frame beta chains. When rows share a CDR3 protein, they turn into one entry using the most common DNA and genes. TCRdb, not the original authors, processed these V and J calls. This sample holds hundreds of thousands of distinct CDR3 sequences; less than 15% were observed only once. Clones ranked in the top ten supply roughly 10% of the sample.

This clonotype was seen repeatedly, ten times or more. Its antigen is not yet known. The record has no base qualities; no much larger clone is one base away. These data also formed part of another study, on T cells in Graves' hyperthyroidism and ophthalmopathy. That second publication adds: Stable Graves' hyperthyroidism was defined as the absence of progression to ophthalmopathy over 18 months of follow-up. Hyperthyroidism patients were newly diagnosed, with disease duration under 2 months, and aged 18 to 65 years. The study excluded patients with uncontrolled infections, other autoimmune diseases, pregnancy or lactation. Diagnoses were based on clinical symptoms, serum thyroxine and TRAb, thyroid ultrasound and orbital computed tomography. A first-round RT-PCR of the TCR CDR3 used the HTBI primer set with the Qiagen OneStep RT-PCR kit. Most expanded thyroid clonotypes (frequency above 0.001) were also detected in blood, a finding suggesting that blood repertoires may reflect thyroid immune responses. A model built on a 13 V-J signature distinguished ophthalmopathy from stable hyperthyroidism, reaching 85% to 90% sensitivity and approximately 83% specificity in cross-validation and 80%/75% in testing. In validation, progression to ophthalmopathy was predicted by the model with around 70% sensitivity and about 72% specificity, a median of 6.5 months before onset. A discovery cohort of about 100 patients, 43 with Graves' ophthalmopathy and approximately 60 with stable Graves' hyperthyroidism, was used to find distinguishing TCR V-J signatures. An independent validation cohort of under 20 hyperthyroidism patients and approximately 16 patients who later progressed to ophthalmopathy tested prospective prediction of ophthalmopathy. The approximately 98 discovery patients were randomly divided into training and test sets at a 7:3 ratio. In addition, the study compared T-cell repertoires in thyroid tissue and in blood from about six Graves' hyperthyroidism patients. After blood sampling, hyperthyroidism patients were treated with methimazole at a starting dose of 30 mg daily, and ophthalmopathy patients were treated with high-dose intravenous methylprednisolone. Libraries were constructed in a second round of multiplex PCR, after which size selection and purification were performed. Libraries were sequenced paired-end with 100 bp reads on an Illumina HiSeq2000. SOAPnuke was used to process the raw data, throwing out any read that contained adapters or uncalled bases, had a mean Phred below 15, or lacked an exact constant-primer or identifier match. High-quality paired reads were merged with COPE v1.2.5, and unique nucleotide sequences were defined as clonotypes. MiTCR v1.1 was used to align clonotypes to the IMGT TRBV, TRBD and TRBJ reference segments. The analysis was restricted to V-J combinations with a frequency above 0.0001, which together covered approximately 99% of the repertoires. A TCS score was defined as the ratio between F50 (clonal expansion) and ExV (chaos), using BLOSUM62-based TCRdist between CDR3 peptides within each V-J. Welch's t-statistics and random forest reduced 500 to 650 V-J features to under 15, which were used in a naive Bayes classifier (R e1071). Sample size was not statistically predetermined, and blinding of investigators to group allocation was not performed. The paper reports TCR Vbeta CDR3 sequencing of roughly 140 peripheral blood samples: some 41 ophthalmopathy, fewer than 80 hyperthyroidism and around 17 progressor patients.

The chain uses TRBV27 and TRBJ1-1; a tentative D match to TRBD1 spans 6 bases. The source material was peripheral blood mononuclear cells (PBMCs), sampled at new diagnosis, from a patient treated with antithyroid drugs. This sequence was found in a man under 40 with Graves disease. Donor details come from another sample of the same person, matched by shared clones. The DNA is TGTGCCAGCAGTTTATTACCTCACAGGGATAGGAACACTGAAGCTTTCTTT. Translated, this is CASSLLPHRDRNTEAFF.